Below are 19 T cell receptor beta chains sequenced from a single sample in a study of T cells in Graves' hyperthyroidism and ophthalmopathy (dated by TCRdb to between 2019 and 2020). The library was obtained by multiplex PCR. The sequencer was an Illumina HiSeq 2000. The TCR beta CDR3 regions were amplified from RNA transcripts. A first-round RT-PCR of the TCR CDR3 used the HTBI primer set with the Qiagen OneStep RT-PCR kit. TCRdb reprocessed the public reads (quality trimming at Q25 with fastp, clone calling with MiXCR) and kept in-frame beta chains. Each record represents a unique CDR3 protein, reported with the most common genes and DNA among its rows. This sample lists 380,000 or so distinct CDR3 sequences; under 20% were detected once. Clones ranked in the top ten supply 3% to 4.5% of the sample. The sample was blood. The receptors here all came from a woman under 30 with Graves' hyperthyroidism.

This clonotype was seen many times. The chain carries TRBV12-3 or TRBV12-4 and TRBJ2-7; TRBD1 might be the D (5 bases). V was trimmed by 3 bases and J by 3 bases, leaving 12 bases between them. The CDR3 runs to 14 residues. The CDR3 sequence is CASSLGLGLYEQYF. The CDR3, as DNA: TGTGCCAGCAGTTTGGGTCTGGGGCTCTACGAGCAGTACTTC.

The chain carries TRBV20-1 and TRBJ2-7; 7 nucleotides match TRBD1. CDR1 DFQATT and CDR2 SNEGSKA come from the germline V gene (reference sequence). Trimming cost V 5 bases and J 3 bases; bases outside gene matches: 10. The CDR3 runs to 14 residues. The CDR3 loop reads CSAYNRDSIYEQYF. The CDR3 coding sequence is TGCAGTGCTTATAACCGGGACAGCATCTACGAGCAGTACTTC.

This clonotype has at least ten counts. V is TRBV28 and J is TRBJ2-7; D unclear. V lost 3 bases and J 5 bases, leaving 11 bases between the germline ends. This CDR3 is 13 amino acids long. Germline V gene data show CDR1 as MDHEN and CDR2 as SYDVKM. The CDR3: CASSLLAPNEQYF. The CDR3 DNA sequence: TGTGCCAGCAGTTTGTTGGCCCCTAACGAGCAGTACTTC.

This clonotype has at least ten counts. The chain carries TRBV6-1 and TRBJ1-6; D unresolved. The CDR3 totals 16 residues. Germline-derived CDR1 and CDR2 are MNHNS and SASEGT. V was clipped by 6 bases and J by 2 bases, with 14 bases between them. The CDR3 DNA is TGTGCCAGCAGCGAACTCCCCGGGGCCTATAATTCACCCCTCCACTTT. Amino acids: CASSELPGAYNSPLHF.

Many counts were recorded for this clonotype. The chain uses TRBV6-9 and TRBJ1-5, with a tentative D call TRBD1 (5 bases). Germline V gene lookup returns CDR1 MNHGY and CDR2 SVAAGI. Trimming removed 0 bases at V and 4 bases at J, with 16 bases between. The CDR3 sequence is 17 residues long. The CDR3 nucleotides read TGTGCCAGCAGTTATTCGAGGGCAGGGTTGCGGAATCAGCCCCAGCATTTT. This codes for CASSYSRAGLRNQPQHF.

In this sample, this clonotype turned up many times. The rearrangement joins TRBV12-5 to TRBJ1-5; 10 bases line up with TRBD1. This CDR3 spans 15 amino acids. V lost 5 bases and J lost 3; bases outside the gene matches: 4. Germline V CDR1 and CDR2: LGHNT, FRNRAP. CDR3 protein: CASGTGTGANQPQHF. CDR3 nucleotide sequence: TGTGCTAGTGGTACCGGGACAGGGGCCAATCAGCCCCAGCATTTT.

This clonotype was detected many times. V is TRBV25-1 and J is TRBJ1-2, with D possibly being TRBD1 (6 bases). V was pared by 0 bases and J by 8 bases, with 10 bases between. CDR1 MGHDK and CDR2 SYGVNS come from the germline V gene. The length of the CDR3 is 13 residues. The CDR3 sequence: CASSEYTGRGYTF. For the CDR3, the DNA is TGTGCCAGCAGTGAATATACAGGGAGGGGCTACACCTTC.

This clonotype has a handful of counts. A read error may be the cause here, since a much bigger clone is one base away. The rearrangement uses TRBV5-1 and TRBJ2-7; D gene unclear. Per germline, CDR1 SGHRS and CDR2 YFSETQ. This CDR3 comprises 13 residues. CDR3 sequence (DNA): TGCACCAGCTCACACTTGGCCGAGGACGAGCAGTACTTC. It translates to CTSSHLAEDEQYF.

The table lists this clonotype with many counts. V usage is TRBV6-1 and J usage is TRBJ2-2, with 8 bases matching TRBD2. V shed 11 bases, J shed 0 bases, and the junction held 5 bases outside the gene matches. The CDR3 contains 14 residues. The germline V gene encodes CDR1 MNHNS and CDR2 SASEGT. The CDR3 sequence is CAGRRGANTGELFF. As DNA, the CDR3 is TGTGCCGGGCGGCGGGGGGCGAACACCGGGGAGCTGTTTTTT.

This clonotype was counted ten times or more. This chain links TRBV28 with TRBJ2-2; 9 bases agree with TRBD1. J was trimmed by 3 bases and V by 9 bases; bases with no gene match: 8. In germline, CDR1 is MDHEN, CDR2 SYDVKM. The CDR3 has 15 amino acids. CDR3 nucleotides: TGTGCCAGTACAGGGGGCGCCTCCTACACCGGGGAGCTGTTTTTT. Protein: CASTGGASYTGELFF.

The table lists this clonotype with many counts. The rearrangement links TRBV19 to TRBJ1-1; TRBD1 aligns across 8 bases. From germline, CDR1 is LNHDA and CDR2 SQIVND (reference sequence). The CDR3 contains 14 residues. The V segment lost 7 bases and the J segment 3 bases; nucleotides outside the gene matches: 7. In DNA form, the CDR3 reads TGTGCCAGTACCGTGACAGGGGCCGACACTGAAGCTTTCTTT. Its protein product is CASTVTGADTEAFF. The full variable domain, completed using reference TRBV19 and TRBJ1-1, is DGGITQSPKYLFRKEGQNVTLSCEQNLNHDAMYWYRQDPGQGLRLIYYSQIVNDFQKGDIAEGYSVSREKKESFPLTVTSAQKNPTAFYLCASTVTGADTEAFFGQGTRLTVV.

This sequence joins TRBV27 and TRBJ2-2, with no clear D. CDR3 length: 14 residues. V was pared by 6 bases and J by 1 base, with 9 bases between. Germline V gene sequence: CDR1 MNHEY, CDR2 SMNVEV (reference sequence). The CDR3 sequence: CASSFEVNTGELFF. The CDR3 DNA sequence: TGTGCCAGCAGCTTTGAAGTGAACACCGGGGAGCTGTTTTTT.

This clonotype was counted ten times or more. The chain combines TRBV30 with TRBJ1-1; D might be TRBD1 (5 bases). The CDR3 runs to 14 residues. Germline V gene lookup returns CDR1 GTSNPN and CDR2 SVGIG (reference sequence). V lost 0 bases and J lost 5, with 13 bases in between. This CDR3 is CAWSVPGGGTEAFF. The CDR3 DNA is TGTGCCTGGAGTGTCCCCGGGGGAGGGACTGAAGCTTTCTTT.

This clonotype was detected ten times or more. In DNA form, the CDR3 reads TGTGCCAGCAGTTCGCTACCGGGACAAGCGAGCAATCAGCCCCAGCATTTT. Translated, it gives CASSSLPGQASNQPQHF. V and J are TRBV12-3 or TRBV12-4 and TRBJ1-5; perhaps TRBD1 as D (6 bases). The V gene lost 4 bases and the J gene lost 1 base, with 17 bases spanning the gap. There are 17 residues in the CDR3.

In this sample, this clonotype turned up many times. The chain is built from TRBV5-1 and TRBJ1-1, with D unresolved. CDR1 is SGHRS, CDR2 YFSETQ, per germline. The V end lost 0 bases, the J end lost 4 bases, and 10 bases lay between the germline ends. The CDR3 has 14 residues. The CDR3 region has the DNA TGCGCCAGCAGCTTGGTGCCCCTGAGCACTGAAGCTTTCTTT. Amino acids: CASSLVPLSTEAFF.

The table lists this clonotype with a few counts. The chain is built from TRBV5-4 and TRBJ2-6; no clear D. The CDR3 is made up of 18 amino acids. V shed 0 bases and J shed 0 bases, with 13 bases lying between them. Germline-derived CDR1 and CDR2 are SGHNT and YYREEE (reference sequence). The chain's CDR3 is CASSLASIPISGANVLTF. The CDR3 DNA follows: TGTGCCAGCAGCTTGGCATCCATTCCTATCTCTGGGGCCAACGTCCTGACTTTC. The full variable domain, completed using reference TRBV5-4 and TRBJ2-6, is ETGVTQSPTHLIKTRGQQVTLRCSSQSGHNTVSWYQQALGQGPQFIFQYYREEENGRGNFPPRFSGLQFPNYSSELNVNALELDDSALYLCASSLASIPISGANVLTFGAGSRLTVL.

V gene TRBV29-1 combines with J gene TRBJ2-5, with unresolved D. Trimming left V 5 bases short and J 5 bases short, with 15 bases between. In germline, CDR1 is SQVTM, CDR2 ANQGSEA. CDR3 length equals 13 residues. DNA for the CDR3: TGCAGCGTTCTATCCGGGTCCTGGGAGACCCAGTACTTC. Residues: CSVLSGSWETQYF.

The gene calls are TRBV12-3 or TRBV12-4 and TRBJ1-2; D gene uncertain. This CDR3 comprises 13 residues. The V end lost 0 bases, the J end lost 3 bases, and 5 bases lay between the germline ends. CDR3 sequence: CASSLAEDYGYTF. The CDR3, as DNA: TGTGCCAGCAGTTTAGCCGAGGACTATGGCTACACCTTC.

This clonotype was seen many times. The chain recombines TRBV5-1 with TRBJ2-5; D is unresolved. The CDR3 is made up of 13 amino acids. V shed 1 base and J shed 5 bases, with 9 bases lying between them. Per the germline V gene, CDR1 is SGHRS and CDR2 is YFSETQ. As DNA, the CDR3 is TGCGCCAGCAGCTTGACACGTTACGAGACCCAGTACTTC. Protein: CASSLTRYETQYF.